This TCR beta chain was retrieved from a study of cytomegalovirus exposure and HLA in healthy donors. Study outcomes and limitations: Several of the most significant clusters appeared linked to common viral pathogens, based on a later analysis. When presence/absence was analysed, sequencing depth was taken to be roughly uniform across donors. Immune exposure was documented only through CMV serostatus.

The CDR3 contains 14 residues. The ends were cut back, 0 bases at V and 5 bases at J, with 11 bases in the middle. The germline CDR1 and CDR2 sequences are SGHRS and YFSETQ. PCR used 60 Vbeta primers and 13 Jbeta primers. The protocol was immunoSEQ multiplex PCR, while the TCRdb copy is restricted to in-frame clones and leaves out a portion. Here the sample table reports fewer than 250,000 clones. Concerning this clone: Its target is unknown.

The clonotype was recovered from a woman aged 30 to 39 in good health and CMV-seropositive. What was sequenced was PBMCs. The chain couples TRBV5-1 to TRBJ2-5; no clear D. The CDR3, as DNA: TGCGCCAGCAGCTTGGGAGGAAGAGCCGAGACCCAGTACTTC. It specifies CASSLGGRAETQYF.